The 3 T cell receptor beta chains below all came from one sample that was sequenced in a study of CD8+ T cells in alopecia areata. Treatment given: oral pan-JAK inhibitor, 5-10 mg twice daily. Sequencing relied on a cDNA template that was reverse transcribed from extracted RNA. TCRdb keeps only in-frame clones here, not all; method: immunoSEQ multiplex PCR. Of fewer than 110,000 clones listed, around 86% are singletons. Source: CD8+ T cells sorted from blood, taken at approximately week 30, from a patient treated with tofacitinib. The receptors stem from a human donor with alopecia areata.

V gene TRBV5-1 combines with J gene TRBJ1-6; D unclear. With 5 bases removed from V and 9 bases from J, the gap between germline ends came to 12 bases. CDR3 length equals 13 residues. CDR1 is SGHRS and CDR2 is YFSETQ in the germline V gene. DNA of the CDR3: TGCGCCAGCAGAGCACAAAGTAGTTCACCCCTCCACTTT. Its protein product is CASRAQSSSPLHF.

For this clone: This may be a read error, as it is one base from a much larger clone. The V call is TRBV5-6, the J call TRBJ2-3; no reliable D call. This CDR3 is built from 11 residues. Looked up from germline, CDR1 is SGHDT and CDR2 is YYEEEE. V was clipped by 5 bases and J by 4 bases, with 5 bases between them. In DNA form, the CDR3 reads TGTGCCAGCAGTTCCGCAGATACGCAGTATTTT. It specifies CASSSADTQYF. Full variable domain (outside the CDR3, taken from reference TRBV5-6 and TRBJ2-3): DAGVTQSPTHLIKTRGQQVTLRCSPKSGHDTVSWYQQALGQGPQFIFQYYEEEERQRGNFPDRFSGHQFPNYSSELNVNALLLGDSALYLCASSSADTQYFGPGTRLTVL.

The rearrangement uses TRBV11-2 and TRBJ1-1; TRBD1 is a possible D gene (5 bases). The CDR3 extends over 14 amino acids. With 1 base removed from V and 7 bases from J, the gap between germline ends came to 13 bases. The germline CDR1 and CDR2 sequences are SGHAT and FQNNGV. CDR3 bases: TGTGCCAGCAGCTTAGGGGACGGAGGGTTTGAAGCTTTCTTT. This translates into CASSLGDGGFEAFF.